The next 12 T cell receptor beta chains were all read from a single sample in a study of T cells in Graves' hyperthyroidism and ophthalmopathy. Template material for amplifying TCR beta CDR3 regions consisted of RNA transcripts. Researchers ran a first-round RT-PCR on the TCR CDR3 using the HTBI primer set. A single record per CDR3 protein comes from TCRdb applying MiXCR to the multiplex PCR reads. There are hundreds of thousands of distinct CDR3 sequences in the sample; under 15% occur only once, and around 9.2% lies in the top ten. The material sequenced was blood. These receptor sequences come from a woman under 30 with Graves' hyperthyroidism.

J is TRBJ1-2 and V is TRBV5-5, with D unclear. CDR3 length: 14 amino acids. The V end was cut by 0 bases, the J end by 0 bases, with 6 bases between. CDR1 is SGHKS, CDR2 YYEKEE, per germline (reference sequence). DNA for the CDR3: TGTGCCAGCAGCTTGGGCAACACTAACTATGGCTACACCTTC. Translated: CASSLGNTNYGYTF.

This clonotype has a count of ten or more. The gene calls are TRBV30 and TRBJ2-7; weak D call: TRBD1 (6 bases). The CDR3 spans 17 residues. CDR1 and CDR2 (germline): GTSNPN, SVGIG (reference sequence). V lost 3 bases, J lost 2 bases, and 23 bases lay in between. This CDR3 is CAWRPLYGGGSAYEQYF. CDR3 bases: TGTGCCTGGAGGCCCCTTTATGGGGGCGGTTCGGCCTACGAGCAGTACTTC.

This clonotype was detected many times. The chain is built from TRBV7-2 and TRBJ1-3; TRBD1 is a possible D gene (6 bases). Trimming left V 1 base short and J 4 bases short, with 8 bases between. Germline loops: CDR1 SGHTA, CDR2 FQGNSA. The CDR3 is 14 amino acids. For the CDR3, the DNA is TGTGCCAGCAGCTTAGTGGGACAAGGAAACACCATATATTTT. Residues: CASSLVGQGNTIYF.

The sample holds a few counts of this clonotype. The V call is TRBV20-1, the J call TRBJ1-1, with D uncertain. The V gene's germline CDR1 is DFQATT and CDR2 SNEGSKA (reference sequence). V shed 0 bases and J shed 4 bases, with 12 bases lying between them. The CDR3 is made up of 14 amino acids. CDR3 loop: CSARDPRSSTEAFF. Here the CDR3 DNA reads TGCAGTGCTAGAGATCCCCGGTCCAGCACTGAAGCTTTCTTT.

This clonotype showed up just a few times. This chain links TRBV5-1 with TRBJ1-4; the match to TRBD1 covers 8 bases. V dropped 4 bases and J dropped 5; count of bases not matched to a gene: 4. Germline V gives CDR1 SGHRS, CDR2 YFSETQ. The CDR3 runs to 14 residues. The CDR3 is CASSRTGNNEKLFF. CDR3 DNA: TGCGCCAGCAGCCGGACAGGGAACAATGAAAAACTGTTTTTT.

The chain has TRBV28 and TRBJ1-1; 7 bases are a match to TRBD1. Germline CDR1 is MDHEN and CDR2 is SYDVKM. The CDR3 runs 14 residues. J lost 4 bases, V lost 5 bases, and 7 bases had no gene match. The CDR3, as DNA: TGTGCCAGCAGTGAGACAGGGAGGTTCACTGAAGCTTTCTTT. Protein product: CASSETGRFTEAFF.

This clonotype was detected ten times or more. The chain employs TRBV3-1 and TRBJ2-1, with TRBD2 matching over 11 bases. CDR1 and CDR2 from the germline V gene are LGHDT and YNNKEL (reference sequence). Trimming at V came to 4 bases and at J to 3 bases, leaving 5 bases not matched to a gene. CDR3 length: 16 residues. The CDR3 DNA follows: TGTGCCAGCAGCCCAGACGGACTAGCGGGCTACAATGAGCAGTTCTTC. Translation: CASSPDGLAGYNEQFF.

The gene calls are TRBV5-1 and TRBJ2-1, with TRBD1 matching over 7 bases. CDR1 is SGHRS and CDR2 is YFSETQ in the germline V gene. V lost 7 bases and J lost 5; bases outside the gene matches: 6. This CDR3 spans 13 amino acids. The CDR3 DNA follows: TGCGCCAGCTTCGACAGGGCCAACAATGAGCAGTTCTTC. Protein: CASFDRANNEQFF.

This clonotype occurred many times. The chain uses TRBV6-2 or TRBV6-3 and TRBJ1-2; perhaps TRBD1 as D (6 bases). The CDR3 consists of 14 residues. Per germline, CDR1 MNHEY and CDR2 SVGEGT. V gave up 0 bases and J gave up 8 bases, with 13 bases separating them. CDR3 DNA sequence: TGTGCCAGCAGTTACTCCGAGTACAGGGACGGCTACACCTTC. Protein: CASSYSEYRDGYTF.

Many counts were recorded for this clonotype. This chain joins TRBV3-1 and TRBJ2-7, with TRBD2 matching over 9 bases. The CDR3 spans 14 residues. Losses at the gene ends were 1 base for V and 4 bases for J; bases not matched to a gene: 2. Germline-derived CDR1 and CDR2 are LGHDT and YNNKEL (reference sequence). This chain's CDR3 is CASSQVSGSYEQYF. In DNA, the CDR3 is TGTGCCAGCAGCCAAGTTAGCGGGAGTTACGAGCAGTACTTC.

There are many counts of this clonotype. This chain uses TRBV7-9 with TRBJ2-1; D is undetermined. CDR3 size: 14 residues. The ends were cut back, 1 base at V and 6 bases at J, with 10 bases in the middle. Germline assignment: CDR1 SEHNR and CDR2 FQNEAQ (reference sequence). The CDR3 DNA reads as TGTGCCAGCAGCTTAGTTCTAGTAGCCAATGAGCAGTTCTTC. Its translation: CASSLVLVANEQFF.

The chain is built from TRBV7-2 and TRBJ1-5; D might be TRBD1 (5 bases). CDR1 is SGHTA and CDR2 is FQGNSA in the germline V gene. CDR3 size: 16 residues. The V gene lost 5 bases and the J gene lost 4 bases, with 18 bases spanning the gap. The CDR3 is CASSRGPGKANQPQHF. Written as DNA, the CDR3 is TGTGCCAGCAGCCGAGGGCCAGGGAAAGCTAATCAGCCCCAGCATTTT.